This TCR beta chain was captured by sequencing in a study of neoadjuvant anti-PD-1 for oral cavity cancer. General observations from the study: Only three patients per response group were TCR-analyzed; validation needed.

In regard to this clone: Its cognate antigen is unknown.

Per the germline V gene, CDR1 is SGHNT and CDR2 is YYREEE (reference sequence). V dropped 4 bases and J dropped 4; count of bases not matched to a gene: 8. The CDR3 is 16 amino acids. Time point noted: after neoadjuvant nivolumab, at surgical resection. Cohort: HPV-negative, locally advanced oral cavity squamous cell carcinoma patients. Analysis of PBMCs was direct, with no culture step. This table comes from immunoSEQ multiplex PCR, and its TCRdb copy is limited to in-frame clones, with some not included. The sample includes about 13,000 clones, 65% to 75% of them seen just once. Specimen: PBMCs, collected after nivolumab (anti-PD-1) treatment. The TCR originated in a person aged 40-85 years with oral cavity squamous cell carcinoma. V is TRBV5-4 and J is TRBJ2-2, with TRBD2 matching 9 bases. The CDR3 region has the DNA TGTGCCAGCAGCCCTGGATTGCGGGAGGGCACCGGGGAGCTGTTTTTT. Its protein product is CASSPGLREGTGELFF.